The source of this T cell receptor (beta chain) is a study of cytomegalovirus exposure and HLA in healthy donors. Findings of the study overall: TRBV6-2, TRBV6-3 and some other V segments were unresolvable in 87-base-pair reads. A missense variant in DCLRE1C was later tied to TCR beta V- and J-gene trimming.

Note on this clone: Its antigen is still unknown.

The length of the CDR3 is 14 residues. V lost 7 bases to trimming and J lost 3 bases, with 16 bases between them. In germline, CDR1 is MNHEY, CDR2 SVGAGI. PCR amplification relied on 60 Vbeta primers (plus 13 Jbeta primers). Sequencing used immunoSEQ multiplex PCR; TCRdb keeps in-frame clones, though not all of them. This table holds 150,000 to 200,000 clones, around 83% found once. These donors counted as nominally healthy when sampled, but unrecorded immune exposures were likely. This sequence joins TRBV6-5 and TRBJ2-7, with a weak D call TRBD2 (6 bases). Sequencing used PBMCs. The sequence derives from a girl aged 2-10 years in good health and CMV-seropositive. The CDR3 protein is CASTGPGENYEQYF. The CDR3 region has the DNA TGTGCCAGCACGGGCCCGGGAGAGAACTACGAGCAGTACTTC.